This TCR beta chain was observed in a study of Graves' ophthalmopathy and Graves' hyperthyroidism. Broader study findings: Separation of ophthalmopathy from stable hyperthyroidism was achieved by a 13-signature model, at roughly 90% sensitivity and roughly 80% specificity.

The authors amplified TCR beta CDR3 regions, and they did so from RNA transcripts for repertoire sequencing. HTBI primers were used in a first-round RT-PCR, which preceded a second-round multiplex PCR. TCRdb re-called the multiplex PCR reads through MiXCR, storing one row per CDR3 protein. The table shows 660,000 or so distinct CDR3 sequences, with 35% to 50% occurring only once. CDR1 and CDR2 (germline): LNHNV, YYDKDF (reference sequence). V was clipped by 6 bases and J by 6 bases; unmatched bases: 15. This CDR3 is 17 amino acids long. Concerning this clonotype: Its antigen is unknown.

Clinicians diagnosed using symptoms, serum thyroxine, TRAb, thyroid ultrasound and orbital computed tomography. PBMCs came from about 10 ml of fresh peripheral blood. The specimen sequenced was peripheral blood. The sequence came from an adult man with Graves' ophthalmopathy. The chain recombines TRBV15 with TRBJ2-7; 12 positions match TRBD1. CDR3 loop: CATSSPGTGGSSFEQYF. Here the CDR3 DNA reads TGTGCCACCAGTAGTCCGGGGACAGGGGGCTCATCTTTCGAGCAGTACTTC.